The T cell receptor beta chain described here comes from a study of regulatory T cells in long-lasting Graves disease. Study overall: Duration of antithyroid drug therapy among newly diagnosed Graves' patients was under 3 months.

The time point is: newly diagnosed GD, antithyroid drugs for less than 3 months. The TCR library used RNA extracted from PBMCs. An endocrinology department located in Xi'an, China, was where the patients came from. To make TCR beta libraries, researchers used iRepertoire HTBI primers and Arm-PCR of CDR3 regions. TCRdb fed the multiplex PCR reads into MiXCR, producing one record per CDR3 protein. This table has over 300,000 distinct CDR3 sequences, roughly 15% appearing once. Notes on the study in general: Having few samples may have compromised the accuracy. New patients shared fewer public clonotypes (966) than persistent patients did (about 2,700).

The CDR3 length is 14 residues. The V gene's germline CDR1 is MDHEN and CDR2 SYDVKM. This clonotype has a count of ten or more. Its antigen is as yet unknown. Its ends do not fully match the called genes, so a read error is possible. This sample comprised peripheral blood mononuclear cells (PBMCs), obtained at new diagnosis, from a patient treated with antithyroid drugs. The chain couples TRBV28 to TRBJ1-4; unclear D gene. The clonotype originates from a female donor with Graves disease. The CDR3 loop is CASSFGSTNEKLFF. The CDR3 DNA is TGTGCCAGCAGTTTCGGCTCAACTAACGAAAAACTGTTTTTT.